The entry below describes one T cell receptor beta chain. The antigen is undetermined. The data originate from a study of T cell responses to AZD1222 COVID-19 vaccine. Study-wide results and caveats: After the peak T cell response, and only then, were repertoires sampled. Distributed over spike, vaccine-associated CD4 TCRs predominated at 160-218 and 743-854. When two AZD1222 doses had been given, Spike-specific TCR breadth and depth rose. Clonal diversity was possibly underestimated, and the donors were mostly white British, with more females.

The CDR3 consists of 18 residues. Trimming removed 0 bases from V and 2 bases from J; junction bases left unmatched: 10. Per germline, CDR1 PRHDT and CDR2 FYEKMQ (reference sequence). The repertoire was sequenced with immunoSEQ multiplex PCR; TCRdb's copy has only in-frame clones and lacks some. The table includes around 87,000 clones, roughly 88% detected once. V and J are TRBV13 and TRBJ2-7, with 10 bases matching TRBD1. The specimen comprised peripheral blood, sampled on day 0 of AZD1222 vaccination. The origin of this receptor is an adult in good health. The CDR3 nucleotides are TGTGCCAGCAGCTTAGGCGGAAACCGGGACAGGGGCACCTACGAGCAGTACTTC. Protein product: CASSLGGNRDRGTYEQYF.